This TCR beta chain derives from a study of cytomegalovirus exposure and HLA in healthy donors. Overall study findings and caveats: Researchers counted roughly 150 TCR beta chains as cytomegalovirus-associated. In a later analysis, common viral pathogens appeared linked to several of the most significant clusters.

The CDR3 totals 15 residues. Germline CDR1 and CDR2: MGHRA and YSYEKL. The V gene lost 1 base and the J gene lost 7 bases, with 14 bases spanning the gap. This clone was observed once. As yet, its antigen is unknown. The primer mix had 60 Vbeta and 13 Jbeta primers. Assay used: immunoSEQ multiplex PCR; TCRdb lists only in-frame clones, some missing. The table lists approximately 97,000 clones, over 60% of them singletons. Material: PBMCs. The clonotype originates from a male donor in good health and CMV-seropositive. V is TRBV4-1 and J is TRBJ1-5; D ambiguous. Here the CDR3 reads CASSQGAGLRQPQHF. In DNA, the CDR3 is TGCGCCAGCAGCCAAGGGGCGGGGTTGAGACAGCCCCAGCATTTT.